This T cell receptor (beta chain) originates from a study of shared clonotypes between healthy human individuals (dated by TCRdb to the early 2020s). A note on the overall study: The cohort comprised a couple of women and a few men aged 18 to 49 years. Different laboratories and diverse techniques were used to prepare libraries and sequence TCR repertoires, to increase sequencing depth and limit assay-specific biases. To estimate repertoire size and how much clonotype sharing occurs between individuals, the study deeply sequenced the blood TCR repertoires of five healthy adults. Per donor, leukapheresis produced somewhere between about 0.9 and 9.5 billion PBMCs. For each donor, CD4 naive and CD4 memory were each given three plates, CD8 naive was given two plates, and CD8 memory was given one plate.

CD8 naive samples consisted of CD45RO-negative cells that were positively selected for CCR7, yielding a CD45RA+CCR7+ population without TemRA cells. Donors were healthy HIV-negative adults with no recently reported acute infections or vaccinations. Every donor was a Caucasian adult residing in Nashville, Tennessee, USA. Blood was obtained by leukapheresis, after which PBMCs were separated by Ficoll-Histopaque density gradient centrifugation and cryopreserved in liquid nitrogen vapor phase. Analytical flow cytometry was used to check the purity and quantity of each magnetically sorted T cell population. Genomic DNA was isolated from every sorted fraction and measured by UV absorbance on a Nanodrop 2000c. The study at large found these results: Compared with non-shared clonotypes, clonotypes shared by all four sorted-subset donors had higher generation probabilities. Estimated clonotype richness was generally larger for naive than for memory subsets. Pairwise subsampling indicated that sequencing depth was expected to affect the degree of clonotype sharing among donors. Incomplete sequencing was indicated by rarefaction of sorted-subset datasets, despite the large sequencing depth. Across a handful of donors, approximately 5% of naive CD4, approximately 3.6% of naive CD8, roughly 2.2% of memory CD4, and 0.4% of memory CD8 clonotypes were shared. Because the study included a small number of donors, the genetic and exposure-history diversity represented was limited. Sampling was restricted to blood, and TCR repertoires in tissues likely differ from the TCR repertoires found in blood.

With respect to this clone: Its antigen is currently not known. Per-base qualities were not stored, and no clone one base away is much larger.

The germline V gene sets CDR1 to MNHEY and CDR2 to SVGAGI. For this chain, trimming is 5 bases at the V end and 6 bases at the J end, and the number of junction bases without a gene match is 7. Counted from cysteine to phenylalanine, this CDR3 has 14 amino acids. The CDR3 DNA has 42 bases and is translated from base 1. TCR CDR3 regions were amplified from genomic DNA by multiplex PCR using the deep immunoSEQ assay. Extracted genomic DNA from each cell subset was distributed evenly across all wells of several immunoSEQ 96-well plates, and each plate was treated as a replicate. For sorted subsets, each replicate PCR was loaded with 200 ng genomic DNA, equivalent to 30,000 or so T cell genomes. The purified libraries were quantified using a Qubit 3.0 fluorometer, sized with a Bioanalyzer 2100, and then quantified again using the KAPA Library Quantification kit. Every immunoSEQ 96-well plate was sequenced on a separate single-read 150-cycle Illumina NextSeq 550 flow cell. Regarding the original processing steps: The immunoSEQ output contained only junctional sequences without quality scores, so filtering could not match that applied to full-length reads. Sequences were annotated with PyIR, a Python wrapper for IgBLAST v1.9, and V/J genes and CDR3 were assigned using IMGT germline references. Reads with weak V/J assignments (E-value above 1e-6), missing CDR3, stop codons, out-of-frame junctions, or ambiguous translated residues were removed. V3J clonotypes were defined as sequences sharing the same inferred V gene, J gene, and CDR3 amino acid sequence. Percentage overlap between repertoires was computed as shared unique clonotypes divided by the size of the smaller repertoire. RTK rarefaction, the Chao1 estimator, and Recon v2.1 estimates of unobserved clonotypes were used to assess repertoire richness. For all TCRbeta clonotypes obtained by the gDNA method from a few donors, generation probabilities were computed with OLGA. As stored in TCRdb, this immuneACCESS dataset retains in-frame rearrangements with V and J assigned. A fraction of the clones does not appear; measured against another copy, unresolved V genes explain less than half of the discrepancy, and the remainder lacks a known reason. That table gives V, J and clone size, and the DNA gave D and trimming. The sample data list roughly 2.1 million clones, and 90% to 95% of these were observed just once. Together, the top ten hold 1.5% to 2% of the sample.

The V and J segments used are TRBV6-5 and TRBJ1-1; 9 of the junction bases match TRBD1. Material: naive CD8+ T cells from PBMCs. The cell subset or site label on this specimen signifies: CD45RA+CCR7+. This TCR was recovered from a young man in good health. Some clones in this sample may be carry-over from other donors' samples. At the DNA level, the sequence is TGTGCCAGCAGTCCCGACAGGGGGAGCGCTGAAGCTTTCTTT. Translated, it reads CASSPDRGSAEAFF.